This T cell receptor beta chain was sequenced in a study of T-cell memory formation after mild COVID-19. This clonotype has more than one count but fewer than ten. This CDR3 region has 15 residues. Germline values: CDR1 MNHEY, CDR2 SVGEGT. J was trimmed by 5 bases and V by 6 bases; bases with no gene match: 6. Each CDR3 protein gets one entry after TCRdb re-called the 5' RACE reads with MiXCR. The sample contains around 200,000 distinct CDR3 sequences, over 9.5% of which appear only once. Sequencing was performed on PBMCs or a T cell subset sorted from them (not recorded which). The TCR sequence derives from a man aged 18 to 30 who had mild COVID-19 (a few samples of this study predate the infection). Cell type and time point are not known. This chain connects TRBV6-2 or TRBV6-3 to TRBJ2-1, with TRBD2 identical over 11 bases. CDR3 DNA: TGTGCCAGCAGCGACGGGACTAGCGGAAACAATGAGCAGTTCTTC. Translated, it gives CASSDGTSGNNEQFF.